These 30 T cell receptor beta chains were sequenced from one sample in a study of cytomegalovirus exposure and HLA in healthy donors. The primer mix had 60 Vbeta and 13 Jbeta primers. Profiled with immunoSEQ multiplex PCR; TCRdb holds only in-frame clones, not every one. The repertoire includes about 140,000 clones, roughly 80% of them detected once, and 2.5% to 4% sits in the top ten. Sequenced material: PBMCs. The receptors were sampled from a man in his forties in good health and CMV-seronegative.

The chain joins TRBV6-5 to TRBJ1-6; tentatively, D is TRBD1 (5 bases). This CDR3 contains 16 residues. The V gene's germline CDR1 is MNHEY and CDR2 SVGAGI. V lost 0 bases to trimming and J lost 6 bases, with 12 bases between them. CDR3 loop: CASSYSSAGRNSPLHF. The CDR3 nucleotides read TGTGCCAGCAGTTACTCGTCGGCAGGGCGTAATTCACCCCTCCACTTT.

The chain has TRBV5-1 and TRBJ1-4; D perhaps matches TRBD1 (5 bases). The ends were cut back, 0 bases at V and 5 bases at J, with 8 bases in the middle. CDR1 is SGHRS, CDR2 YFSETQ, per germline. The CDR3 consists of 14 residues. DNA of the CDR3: TGCGCCAGCAGCTTGGGGGGGGGAAATGAAAAACTGTTTTTT. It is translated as CASSLGGGNEKLFF.

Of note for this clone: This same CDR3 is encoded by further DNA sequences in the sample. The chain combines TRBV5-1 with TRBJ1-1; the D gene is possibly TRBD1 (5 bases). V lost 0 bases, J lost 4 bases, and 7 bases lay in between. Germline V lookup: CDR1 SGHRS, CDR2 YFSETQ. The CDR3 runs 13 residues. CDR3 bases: TGCGCCAGCAGCTTGGCAGGGCTCACTGAAGCTTTCTTT. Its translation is CASSLAGLTEAFF.

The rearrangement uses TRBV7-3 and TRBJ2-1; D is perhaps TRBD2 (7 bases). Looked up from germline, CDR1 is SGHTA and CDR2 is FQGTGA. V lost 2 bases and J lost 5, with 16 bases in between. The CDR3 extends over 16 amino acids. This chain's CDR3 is CASSLVRRGRDNEQFF. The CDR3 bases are TGTGCCAGCAGCTTAGTTAGGCGGGGGCGGGACAATGAGCAGTTCTTC.

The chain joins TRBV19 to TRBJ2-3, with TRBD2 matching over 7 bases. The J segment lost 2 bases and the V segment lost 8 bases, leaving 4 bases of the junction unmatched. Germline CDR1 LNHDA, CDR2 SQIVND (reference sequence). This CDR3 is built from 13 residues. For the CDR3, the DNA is TGTGCCAGTGTCGGGGACTACACAGATACGCAGTATTTT. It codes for CASVGDYTDTQYF.

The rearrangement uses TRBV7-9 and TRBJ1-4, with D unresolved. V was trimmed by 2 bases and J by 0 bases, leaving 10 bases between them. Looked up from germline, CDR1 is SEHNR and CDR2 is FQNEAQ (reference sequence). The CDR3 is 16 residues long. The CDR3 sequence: CASSLTPRSTNEKLFF. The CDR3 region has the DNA TGTGCCAGCAGCTTAACCCCCAGATCAACTAATGAAAAACTGTTTTTT.

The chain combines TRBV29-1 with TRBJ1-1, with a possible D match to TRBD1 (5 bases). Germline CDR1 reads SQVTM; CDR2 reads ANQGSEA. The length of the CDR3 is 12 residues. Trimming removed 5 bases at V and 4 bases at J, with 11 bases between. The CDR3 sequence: CSVSRGTTEAFF. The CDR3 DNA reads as TGCAGCGTTTCACGGGGGACCACTGAAGCTTTCTTT.

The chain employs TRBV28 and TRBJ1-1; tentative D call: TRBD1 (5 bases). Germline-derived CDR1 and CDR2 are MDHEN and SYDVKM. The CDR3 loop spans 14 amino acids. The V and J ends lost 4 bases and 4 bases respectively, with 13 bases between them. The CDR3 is CASSSPGYSTEAFF. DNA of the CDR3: TGTGCCAGCAGTTCCCCAGGGTACTCCACTGAAGCTTTCTTT.

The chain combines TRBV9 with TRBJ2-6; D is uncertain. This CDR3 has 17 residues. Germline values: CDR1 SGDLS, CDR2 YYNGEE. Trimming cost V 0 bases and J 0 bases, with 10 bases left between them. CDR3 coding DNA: TGTGCCAGCAGCGTAGGGGCCCTGGGCTCTGGGGCCAACGTCCTGACTTTC. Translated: CASSVGALGSGANVLTF. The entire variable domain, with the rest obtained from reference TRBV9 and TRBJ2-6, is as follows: DSGVTQTPKHLITATGQRVTLRCSPRSGDLSVYWYQQSLDQGLQFLIQYYNGEERAKGNILERFSAQQFPDLHSELNLSSLELGDSALYFCASSVGALGSGANVLTFGAGSRLTVL.

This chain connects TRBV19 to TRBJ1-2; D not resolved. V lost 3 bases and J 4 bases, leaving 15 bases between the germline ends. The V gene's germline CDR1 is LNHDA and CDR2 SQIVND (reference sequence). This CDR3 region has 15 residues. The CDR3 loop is CASSIKGGRRYGYTF. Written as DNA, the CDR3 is TGTGCCAGTAGTATTAAAGGAGGGAGACGCTATGGCTACACCTTC.

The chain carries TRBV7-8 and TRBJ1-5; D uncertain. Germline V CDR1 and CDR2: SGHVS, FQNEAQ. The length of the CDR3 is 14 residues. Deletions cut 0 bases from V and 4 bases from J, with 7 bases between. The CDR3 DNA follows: TGTGCCAGCAGCTTAGCGTCCGGTAATCAGCCCCAGCATTTT. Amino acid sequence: CASSLASGNQPQHF.

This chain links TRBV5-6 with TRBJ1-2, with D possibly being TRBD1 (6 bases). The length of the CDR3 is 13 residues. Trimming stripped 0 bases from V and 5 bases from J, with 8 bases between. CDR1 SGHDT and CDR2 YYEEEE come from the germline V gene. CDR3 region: CASSLGQVYGYTF. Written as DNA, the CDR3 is TGTGCCAGCAGCTTGGGACAGGTATATGGCTACACCTTC.

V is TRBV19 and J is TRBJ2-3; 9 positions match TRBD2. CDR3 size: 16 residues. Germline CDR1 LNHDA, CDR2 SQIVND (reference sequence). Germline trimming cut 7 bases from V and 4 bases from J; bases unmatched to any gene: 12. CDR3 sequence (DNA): TGTGCCAGTACCGCATCGGGCGGGGGGGCCCCAGATACGCAGTATTTT. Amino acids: CASTASGGGAPDTQYF.

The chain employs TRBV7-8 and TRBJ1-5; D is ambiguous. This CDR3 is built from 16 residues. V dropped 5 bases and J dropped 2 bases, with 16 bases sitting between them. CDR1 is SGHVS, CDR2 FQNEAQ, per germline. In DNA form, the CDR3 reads TGTGCCAGCAGCCCGAGGGTGGGCTCGGGCAATCAGCCCCAGCATTTT. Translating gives CASSPRVGSGNQPQHF.

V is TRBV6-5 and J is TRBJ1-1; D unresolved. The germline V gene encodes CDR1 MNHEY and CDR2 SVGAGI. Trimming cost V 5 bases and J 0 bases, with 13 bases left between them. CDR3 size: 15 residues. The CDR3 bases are TGTGCCAGCAGTCGATCCGGACTGATGAACACTGAAGCTTTCTTT. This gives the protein CASSRSGLMNTEAFF.

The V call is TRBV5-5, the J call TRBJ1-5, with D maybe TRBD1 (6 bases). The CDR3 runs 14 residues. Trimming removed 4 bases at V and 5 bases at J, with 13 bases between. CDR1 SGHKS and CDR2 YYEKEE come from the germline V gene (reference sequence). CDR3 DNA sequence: TGTGCCAGCAGCGCCGTACAGGGCGATCAGCCCCAGCATTTT. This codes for CASSAVQGDQPQHF.

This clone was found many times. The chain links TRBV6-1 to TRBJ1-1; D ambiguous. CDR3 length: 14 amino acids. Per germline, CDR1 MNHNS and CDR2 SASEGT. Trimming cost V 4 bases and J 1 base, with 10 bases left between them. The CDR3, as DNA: TGTGCCAGCAGTGCCAGGAATCCGAACACTGAAGCTTTCTTT. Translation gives CASSARNPNTEAFF.

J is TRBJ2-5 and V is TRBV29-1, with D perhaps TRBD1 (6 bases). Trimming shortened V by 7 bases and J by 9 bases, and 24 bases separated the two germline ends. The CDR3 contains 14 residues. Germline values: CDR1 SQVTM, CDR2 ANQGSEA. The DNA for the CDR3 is TGCAGCGGCCGACCAGGGGCCGGGTCCGGTTCCCAGTACTTC. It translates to CSGRPGAGSGSQYF.

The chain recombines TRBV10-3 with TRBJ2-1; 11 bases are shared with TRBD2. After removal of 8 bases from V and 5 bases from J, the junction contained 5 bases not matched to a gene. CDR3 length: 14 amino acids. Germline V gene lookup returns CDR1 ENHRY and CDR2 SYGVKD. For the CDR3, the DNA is TGTGCCATCGGGATACTAGCGGGGGACAATGAGCAGTTCTTC. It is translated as CAIGILAGDNEQFF.

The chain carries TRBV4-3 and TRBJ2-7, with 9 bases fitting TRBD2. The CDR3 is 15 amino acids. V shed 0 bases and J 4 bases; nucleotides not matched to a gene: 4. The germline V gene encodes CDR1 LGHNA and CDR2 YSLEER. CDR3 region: CASSQDLRGGYEQYF. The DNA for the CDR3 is TGCGCCAGCAGCCAAGATCTGCGGGGGGGGTACGAGCAGTACTTC.

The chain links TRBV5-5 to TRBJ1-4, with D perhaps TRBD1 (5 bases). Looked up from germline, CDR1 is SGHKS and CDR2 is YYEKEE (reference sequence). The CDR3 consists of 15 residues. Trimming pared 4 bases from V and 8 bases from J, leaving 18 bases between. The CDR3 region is CASSPGSGFKEKLFF. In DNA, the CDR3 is TGTGCCAGCAGCCCCGGGTCAGGGTTTAAGGAAAAACTGTTTTTT.

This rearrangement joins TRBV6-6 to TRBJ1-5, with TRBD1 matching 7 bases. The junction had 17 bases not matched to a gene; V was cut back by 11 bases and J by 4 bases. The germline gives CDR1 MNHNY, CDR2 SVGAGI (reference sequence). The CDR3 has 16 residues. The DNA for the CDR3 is TGTGCCGCAGACTCGGGCAGGGGGAGAAGAAATCAGCCCCAGCATTTT. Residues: CAADSGRGRRNQPQHF.

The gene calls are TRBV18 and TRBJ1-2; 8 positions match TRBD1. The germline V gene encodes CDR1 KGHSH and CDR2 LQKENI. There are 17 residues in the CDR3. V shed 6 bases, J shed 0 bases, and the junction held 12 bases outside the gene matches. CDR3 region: CASSRGTGHTANYGYTF. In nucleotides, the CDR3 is TGTGCCAGCTCCCGGGGGACAGGTCATACAGCTAACTATGGCTACACCTTC.

CDR3 loop: CASSLAGGHVDSPLHF. The CDR3 DNA reads TGCGCCAGCAGCTTGGCCGGGGGGCATGTGGATTCACCCCTCCACTTT. This sequence joins TRBV5-1 and TRBJ1-6; maybe TRBD1 (6 bases). Deletions cut 0 bases from V and 8 bases from J, with 15 bases between. This CDR3 spans 16 amino acids. Germline V CDR1 and CDR2: SGHRS, YFSETQ.

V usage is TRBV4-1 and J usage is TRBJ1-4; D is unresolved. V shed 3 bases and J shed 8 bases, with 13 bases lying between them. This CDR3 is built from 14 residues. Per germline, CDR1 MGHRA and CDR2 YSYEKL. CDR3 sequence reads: CASSQVGAGEKLFF. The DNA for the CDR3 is TGCGCCAGCAGCCAGGTGGGAGCTGGCGAAAAACTGTTTTTT.

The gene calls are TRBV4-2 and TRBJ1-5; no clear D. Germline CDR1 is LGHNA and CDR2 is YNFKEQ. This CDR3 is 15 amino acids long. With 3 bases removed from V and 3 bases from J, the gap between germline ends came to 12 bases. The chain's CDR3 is CASSQEDGINQPQHF. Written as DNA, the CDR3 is TGTGCCAGCAGCCAGGAGGACGGAATCAATCAGCCCCAGCATTTT.

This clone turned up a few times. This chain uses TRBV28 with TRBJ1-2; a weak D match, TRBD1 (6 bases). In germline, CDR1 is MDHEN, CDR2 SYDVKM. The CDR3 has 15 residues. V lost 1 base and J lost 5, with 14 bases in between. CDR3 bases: TGTGCCAGCAGTTTATCGGGCAGGGGAGCATATGGCTACACCTTC. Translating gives CASSLSGRGAYGYTF.

The CDR3 spells CASSWDTYQPQHF. The CDR3 nucleotides read TGTGCCAGCAGCTGGGACACTTATCAGCCCCAGCATTTT. The V gene is TRBV7-2, the J gene TRBJ1-5, with D tentatively TRBD1 (6 bases). V dropped 4 bases and J dropped 5 bases, with 9 bases sitting between them. CDR3 length equals 13 residues. Germline loops: CDR1 SGHTA, CDR2 FQGNSA.

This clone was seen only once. The CDR3 loop reads CASSQAPLAGGPNEQFF. CDR3 DNA: TGCGCCAGCAGCCAAGCCCCCTTAGCGGGGGGGCCCAATGAGCAGTTCTTC. The chain combines TRBV4-1 with TRBJ2-1, with 11 positions matching TRBD2. The CDR3 covers 17 residues. Germline V CDR1 and CDR2: MGHRA, YSYEKL. J was trimmed by 6 bases and V by 1 base; bases with no gene match: 8.

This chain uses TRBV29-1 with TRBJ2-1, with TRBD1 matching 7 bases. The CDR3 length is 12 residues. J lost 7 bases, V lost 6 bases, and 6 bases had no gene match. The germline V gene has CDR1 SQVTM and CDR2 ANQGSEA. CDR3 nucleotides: TGCAGCGTCGTTTGGACAGGTAATGAGCAGTTCTTC. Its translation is CSVVWTGNEQFF.